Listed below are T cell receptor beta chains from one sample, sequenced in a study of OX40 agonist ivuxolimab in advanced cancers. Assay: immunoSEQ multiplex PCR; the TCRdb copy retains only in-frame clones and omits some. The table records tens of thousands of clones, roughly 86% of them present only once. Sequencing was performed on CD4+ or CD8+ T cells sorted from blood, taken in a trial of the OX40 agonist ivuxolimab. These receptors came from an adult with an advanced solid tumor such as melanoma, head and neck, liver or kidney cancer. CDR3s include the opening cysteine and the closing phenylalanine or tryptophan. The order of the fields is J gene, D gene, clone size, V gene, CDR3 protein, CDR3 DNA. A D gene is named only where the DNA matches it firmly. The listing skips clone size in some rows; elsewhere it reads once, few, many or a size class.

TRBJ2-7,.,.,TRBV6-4,CASSDRQEAYEQYF,TGTGCCAGCAGTGATCGACAGGAGGCCTACGAGCAGTACTTC
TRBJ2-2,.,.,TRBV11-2,CASSSDVGGELFF,TGTGCCAGCAGCTCAGATGTAGGAGGGGAGCTGTTTTTT
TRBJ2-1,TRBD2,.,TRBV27,CASSYGLAGGLEQFF,TGTGCCAGCTCATATGGGCTAGCGGGAGGTCTTGAGCAGTTCTTC
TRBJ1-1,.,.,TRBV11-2,CASSNWDGEAFF,TGTGCCAGCAGCAATTGGGACGGTGAAGCTTTCTTT
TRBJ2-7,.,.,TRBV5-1,CASSLGVVGLNEQYF,TGCGCCAGCAGCTTGGGGGTGGTAGGGCTGAACGAGCAGTACTTC
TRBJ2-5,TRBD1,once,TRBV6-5,CASRRARDSQETQYF,TGTGCCAGCAGAAGGGCCCGGGACAGCCAAGAGACCCAGTACTTC
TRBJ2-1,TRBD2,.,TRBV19,CASSLAGGLHNEQFF,TGTGCCAGCTCGTTAGCGGGAGGGCTGCACAATGAGCAGTTCTTC
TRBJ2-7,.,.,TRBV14,CASSQVVAGNEQYF,TGTGCCAGCAGCCAAGTAGTTGCGGGAAACGAGCAGTACTTC
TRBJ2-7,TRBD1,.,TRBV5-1,CASRLGQDSYEQYF,TGCGCCAGCAGATTGGGACAGGACTCCTACGAGCAGTACTTC
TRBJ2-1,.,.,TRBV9,CASSSEGHLYNEQFF,TGTGCCAGCAGCTCCGAGGGACACCTCTACAATGAGCAGTTCTTC